The following is a T cell receptor (beta chain) sequence with its context. As originally analysed: Amplification of reference gene primers provided the estimated nucleated cell counts. Only in-frame clones appear in the TCRdb table, and some are missing; sequencing was by immunoSEQ multiplex PCR. The V and J calls and the clone size are those of that table, but D and trimming were determined from the DNA. This table holds approximately 120,000 clones, over 70% found once. This entry belongs to a study of blood T cell repertoires in COVID-19. Study-level background: Both acute and convalescent COVID-19 samples were obtained from the United States, Italy and Spain. PBMCs, B-cell-depleted T cells, or T cells provided the cDNA or gDNA that made up the material.

The sequencing sample was made of peripheral blood. This clonotype was obtained from a human donor in a cohort sampled during active or convalescent COVID-19.

This CDR3 is CASSLRGQGAAKNIQYF. Written as DNA, the CDR3 is TGTGCCAGCAGCTTACGGGGACAGGGGGCGGCCAAAAACATTCAGTACTTC. The V gene is TRBV7-9, the J gene TRBJ2-4; TRBD1 matches at 12 bases. Per the germline V gene, CDR1 is SEHNR and CDR2 is FQNEAQ (reference sequence). Trimming cost V 2 bases and J 1 base; bases outside gene matches: 3. CDR3 length: 17 amino acids.